The 22 T cell receptor beta chains listed next were all sequenced from one sample in a study of cytomegalovirus exposure and HLA in healthy donors. The PCR employed 60 Vbeta primers together with 13 Jbeta primers. Generated by immunoSEQ multiplex PCR, the TCRdb table keeps only in-frame clones and is missing some. The sample has some 180,000 clones; around 80% are singletons. Source material: PBMCs. These receptors were taken from a woman younger than 45 in good health and CMV-seronegative.

This clone has just one count. The J gene is TRBJ2-4, the V gene TRBV18, with a weak D call TRBD2 (7 bases). The CDR3 runs to 17 residues. The germline V and J ends were trimmed by 3 bases and 0 bases, with 15 bases remaining between them. CDR1 KGHSH and CDR2 LQKENI come from the germline V gene. CDR3 protein: CASSPLGAGVAKNIQYF. CDR3 in DNA: TGTGCCAGCTCACCCCTGGGGGCGGGGGTAGCCAAAAACATTCAGTACTTC. The variable domain in full, completed from reference TRBV18 and TRBJ2-4, reads NAGVMQNPRHLVRRRGQEARLRCSPMKGHSHVYWYRQLPEEGLKFMVYLQKENIIDESGMPKERFSAEFPKEGPSILRIQQVVRGDSAAYFCASSPLGAGVAKNIQYFGAGTRLSVL.

V and J are TRBV6-5 and TRBJ1-2, with D uncertain. The V end was cut by 1 base, the J end by 9 bases, with 12 bases between. Germline CDR1 is MNHEY and CDR2 is SVGAGI. The CDR3 consists of 13 residues. CDR3 loop: CASSYFGISSYTF. CDR3 DNA sequence: TGTGCCAGCAGTTACTTCGGGATTTCGAGCTACACCTTC.

The chain employs TRBV18 and TRBJ2-4, with 12 bases aligning to TRBD2. Trimming took 6 bases from V and 2 from J; bases not matched to a gene: 14. The CDR3 contains 19 residues. The germline gives CDR1 KGHSH, CDR2 LQKENI. This chain's CDR3 is CASSLSLAGGPDTKNIQYF. DNA for the CDR3: TGTGCCAGCTCGCTTAGCCTAGCGGGGGGGCCGGATACCAAAAACATTCAGTACTTC.

The chain joins TRBV9 to TRBJ2-5; the match to TRBD2 covers 11 bases. The V gene end was trimmed by 2 bases and the J gene end by 7 bases; junction bases not matched to a gene: 10. The germline gives CDR1 SGDLS, CDR2 YYNGEE. This CDR3 is built from 16 residues. DNA for the CDR3: TGTGCCAGCAGCGTTACCTCTAGCGGGGGGTCCGGGACCCAGTACTTC. Its protein product is CASSVTSSGGSGTQYF. Filled out from reference TRBV9 and TRBJ2-5, the complete variable domain reads DSGVTQTPKHLITATGQRVTLRCSPRSGDLSVYWYQQSLDQGLQFLIQYYNGEERAKGNILERFSAQQFPDLHSELNLSSLELGDSALYFCASSVTSSGGSGTQYFGPGTRLLVL.

About this clone itself: The sample has other DNA sequences that encode this CDR3 too. The chain couples TRBV6-1 to TRBJ2-7; D is unresolved. Germline V gene data show CDR1 as MNHNS and CDR2 as SASEGT. V lost 3 bases to trimming and J lost 3 bases, with 3 bases between them. This CDR3 is built from 11 residues. Written as DNA, the CDR3 is TGTGCCAGCAGTGACAACTACGAGCAGTACTTC. It translates to CASSDNYEQYF.

V usage is TRBV13 and J usage is TRBJ1-1; D is unclear. CDR3 length: 14 amino acids. The V end was cut by 6 bases, the J end by 0 bases, with 11 bases between. CDR1 PRHDT and CDR2 FYEKMQ come from the germline V gene (reference sequence). CDR3 sequence (DNA): TGTGCCAGCAGACATGATAATTTGAACACTGAAGCTTTCTTT. Translation: CASRHDNLNTEAFF.

This clone was detected a few times. This chain connects TRBV4-2 to TRBJ1-6; a possible D gene is TRBD1 (6 bases). The germline V gene has CDR1 LGHNA and CDR2 YNFKEQ. The CDR3 loop spans 16 amino acids. Trimming removed 0 bases at V and 10 bases at J, with 16 bases between. Written as DNA, the CDR3 is TGTGCCAGCAGCCAAGACACAGGGCAGGGTGGCTCACCCCTCCACTTT. Its protein product is CASSQDTGQGGSPLHF.

V usage is TRBV6-1 and J usage is TRBJ1-1; 10 nucleotides agree with TRBD1. The CDR3 consists of 15 residues. V was pared by 5 bases and J by 4 bases, with 7 bases of the junction left unmatched. The germline CDR1 and CDR2 sequences are MNHNS and SASEGT. Here the CDR3 reads CASSRRQGAITEAFF. The CDR3 region has the DNA TGTGCCAGCAGTCGAAGACAGGGGGCAATCACTGAAGCTTTCTTT.

The CDR3 region has the DNA TGTGCCAGCAGCGTAGGGGGCACACCAAGCTCTGGGGCCAACGTCCTGACTTTC. Its protein is CASSVGGTPSSGANVLTF. The chain uses TRBV9 and TRBJ2-6; D possibly corresponds to TRBD1 (5 bases). CDR1 SGDLS and CDR2 YYNGEE come from the germline V gene. The CDR3 runs to 18 residues. V was pared by 0 bases and J by 0 bases, with 13 bases between. The entire variable domain, with the rest obtained from reference TRBV9 and TRBJ2-6, is as follows: DSGVTQTPKHLITATGQRVTLRCSPRSGDLSVYWYQQSLDQGLQFLIQYYNGEERAKGNILERFSAQQFPDLHSELNLSSLELGDSALYFCASSVGGTPSSGANVLTFGAGSRLTVL.

This clone was seen a single time. The chain recombines TRBV6-5 with TRBJ1-5, with a weak D call TRBD1 (5 bases). Germline V CDR1 and CDR2: MNHEY, SVGAGI. The CDR3 contains 14 residues. Trimming left V 6 bases short and J 2 bases short, with 11 bases between. CDR3 residues: CASRQGIGNQPQHF. The DNA for the CDR3 is TGTGCCAGCAGGCAGGGAATCGGCAATCAGCCCCAGCATTTT.

The chain uses TRBV10-1 and TRBJ2-7; D is uncertain. With 2 bases removed from V and 5 bases from J, the gap between germline ends came to 10 bases. Germline V lookup: CDR1 WNHNN, CDR2 SYGVQD (reference sequence). CDR3 length: 13 amino acids. CDR3 amino acids: CASSEGPFNEQYF. CDR3 in DNA: TGCGCCAGCAGTGAGGGGCCGTTCAACGAGCAGTACTTC.

The V and J genes are TRBV7-8 and TRBJ2-3; the D gene is possibly TRBD2 (5 bases). Germline V lookup: CDR1 SGHVS, CDR2 FQNEAQ. V was pared by 6 bases and J by 5 bases, with 15 bases between. This CDR3 is 14 amino acids long. CDR3 region: CASSSSVNRDTQYF. The CDR3 DNA is TGTGCCAGCAGTAGTAGCGTAAACCGAGATACGCAGTATTTT.

This chain joins TRBV10-3 and TRBJ2-1, with 11 nucleotides matching TRBD2. This CDR3 is 20 amino acids long. Germline CDR1 reads ENHRY; CDR2 reads SYGVKD. The trim removed 0 bases at V and 0 bases at J, leaving 10 bases unmatched. CDR3 DNA: TGTGCCATCAGTGAGTCGGGGCTAGCGGGGGGCGCCACCTCCTACAATGAGCAGTTCTTC. This codes for CAISESGLAGGATSYNEQFF.

The chain is built from TRBV6-1 and TRBJ1-2; 9 bases line up with TRBD1. CDR3 length: 13 amino acids. The germline gives CDR1 MNHNS, CDR2 SASEGT. J was trimmed by 8 bases and V by 8 bases; bases with no gene match: 9. CDR3 DNA sequence: TGTGCCAGCCCCCCGGGGACAGGGCTAGGCTACACCTTC. It codes for CASPPGTGLGYTF.

The V and J genes are TRBV25-1 and TRBJ1-5; D uncertain. Germline loops: CDR1 MGHDK, CDR2 SYGVNS. Trimming took off 4 bases at V and 1 base at J, with 11 bases between the two ends. This CDR3 has 15 residues. This CDR3 reads CASSGRTGSNQPQHF. The CDR3 coding sequence is TGTGCCAGCAGTGGACGGACGGGGAGCAATCAGCCCCAGCATTTT.

The chain couples TRBV5-6 to TRBJ2-5; D might be TRBD1 (6 bases). V was shortened by 7 bases and J by 0 bases, with 16 bases between the two germline ends. Per germline, CDR1 SGHDT and CDR2 YYEEEE. The CDR3 is made up of 15 amino acids. CDR3 protein: CASHRQDEYQETQYF. CDR3 DNA: TGTGCCAGCCACAGACAGGATGAGTACCAAGAGACCCAGTACTTC.

The table lists this clone with a count of one. V is TRBV15 and J is TRBJ2-5; possible D gene TRBD2, 5 bases. Germline CDR1 LNHNV, CDR2 YYDKDF (reference sequence). With 3 bases removed from V and 2 bases from J, the gap between germline ends came to 7 bases. This CDR3 has 13 amino acids. CDR3 nucleotide sequence: TGTGCCACCAGCAGGGACTCACAAGAGACCCAGTACTTC. It specifies CATSRDSQETQYF.

The rearrangement links TRBV7-3 to TRBJ1-6, with D perhaps matching TRBD1 (5 bases). The V end lost 2 bases, the J end lost 10 bases, and 12 bases lay between the germline ends. CDR3 length equals 14 residues. Germline-derived CDR1 and CDR2 are SGHTA and FQGTGA. As DNA, the CDR3 is TGTGCCAGCAGCTTACGGCAGGGCGCCTCACCCCTCCACTTT. Protein: CASSLRQGASPLHF.

On this clone itself: Its ends do not fully match the called genes, so a read error is possible. The chain recombines TRBV7-4 with TRBJ1-5; 11 bases agree with TRBD1. Germline assignment: CDR1 SGHVT and CDR2 SQSDAQ. This CDR3 is built from 15 residues. The CDR3 DNA reads as TGTGCCAGCAGCAGAGGGACAGGGGGGAATCGGCCCCAGCATTTT. It codes for CASSRGTGGNRPQHF.

V and J are TRBV27 and TRBJ2-7; D possibly corresponds to TRBD1 (6 bases). V was shortened by 0 bases and J by 6 bases, with 6 bases between the two germline ends. CDR1 MNHEY and CDR2 SMNVEV come from the germline V gene (reference sequence). The CDR3 runs 12 residues. DNA of the CDR3: TGTGCCAGCAGTTTATCACAGGGCGAGCAGTACTTC. This translates into CASSLSQGEQYF.

CDR3 loop: CASSLGTAGGQETQYF. CDR3 nucleotide sequence: TGCGCCAGCAGCTTGGGGACAGCGGGGGGTCAAGAGACCCAGTACTTC. The chain carries TRBV5-1 and TRBJ2-5; 9 bases are a match to TRBD2. The germline CDR1 and CDR2 sequences are SGHRS and YFSETQ. The CDR3 covers 16 residues. V lost 0 bases to trimming and J lost 2 bases; unmatched junction nucleotides: 5. Full variable domain (rest looked up from reference TRBV5-1 and TRBJ2-5): KAGVTQTPRYLIKTRGQQVTLSCSPISGHRSVSWYQQTPGQGLQFLFEYFSETQRNKGNFPGRFSGRQFSNSRSEMNVSTLELGDSALYLCASSLGTAGGQETQYFGPGTRLLVL.

The gene calls are TRBV9 and TRBJ2-7, with 8 nucleotides matching TRBD2. Germline CDR1 and CDR2: SGDLS and YYNGEE. Losses at the gene ends were 0 bases for V and 2 bases for J; bases not matched to a gene: 7. This CDR3 is 16 amino acids long. The CDR3 DNA reads TGTGCCAGCAGCGTAGGAATGGCGGGGGGTCCCTACGAGCAGTACTTC. Residues: CASSVGMAGGPYEQYF.